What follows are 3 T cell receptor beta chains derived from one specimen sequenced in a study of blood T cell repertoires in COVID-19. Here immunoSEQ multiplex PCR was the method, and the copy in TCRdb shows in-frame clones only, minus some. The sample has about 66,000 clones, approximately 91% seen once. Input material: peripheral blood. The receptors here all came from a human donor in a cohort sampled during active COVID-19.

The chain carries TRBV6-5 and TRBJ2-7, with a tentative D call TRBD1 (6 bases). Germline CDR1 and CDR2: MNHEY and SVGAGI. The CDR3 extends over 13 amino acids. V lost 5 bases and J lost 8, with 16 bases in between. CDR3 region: CASSQTGSDKQYF. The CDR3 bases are TGTGCCAGCAGTCAAACAGGGAGTGACAAGCAGTACTTC.

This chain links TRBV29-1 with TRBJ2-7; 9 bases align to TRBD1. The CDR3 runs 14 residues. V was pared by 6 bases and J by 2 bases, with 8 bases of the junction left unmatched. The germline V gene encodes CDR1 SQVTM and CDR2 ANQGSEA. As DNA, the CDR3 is TGCAGCGTGACAAGACAGGGGGGGGCCTACGAGCAGTACTTC. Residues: CSVTRQGGAYEQYF.

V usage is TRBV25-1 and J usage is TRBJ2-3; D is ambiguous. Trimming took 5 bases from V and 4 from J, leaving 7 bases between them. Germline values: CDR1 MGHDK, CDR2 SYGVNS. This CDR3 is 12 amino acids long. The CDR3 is CASSPSPDTQYF. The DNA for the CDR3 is TGTGCCAGCAGTCCGAGCCCAGATACGCAGTATTTT.